This T cell receptor beta chain was recovered during a study of blood T cell repertoires in COVID-19. Study information: Both acute and convalescent COVID-19 samples were obtained from the United States, Italy and Spain. PBMCs, B-cell-depleted T cells, or T cells were the source of the cDNA or gDNA that made up the material.

This CDR3 spans 16 amino acids. The V gene end was trimmed by 2 bases and the J gene end by 7 bases; junction bases not matched to a gene: 8. The V gene's germline CDR1 is MNHEY and CDR2 SMNVEV (reference sequence). Original methodology: The assay estimated nucleated cells by amplifying reference gene primers. Repertoires were generated with immunoSEQ multiplex PCR, while TCRdb's copy carries only in-frame clones and drops some. The D gene and trimming were derived from the DNA, and the V and J assignments and clone size from that table. This table holds 59,000 or so clones, approximately 90% found once. A single count supports this clone.

The chain joins TRBV27 to TRBJ2-1; 10 positions match TRBD2. The TCR comes from a human donor in a cohort sampled during active COVID-19. Sequencing input: peripheral blood. CDR3 nucleotide sequence: TGTGCCAGCAGTTTACGCCTAGCGGGAGTCGTAAATGAGCAGTTCTTC. This sequence encodes CASSLRLAGVVNEQFF.